This T cell receptor (beta chain) was observed in a study of identical twins (dated by TCRdb to the mid-2010s). Turning to the overall study: To test whether fetal clonotypes persist, the study used deep sequencing on TCR alpha and beta repertoires from monozygotic twins, unrelated adults of various ages, and cord blood. To rule out contamination, replicate twin experiments were performed at different times with different library preparation protocols. The paper as a whole reports these results and caveats: Abundant cord blood beta clonotypes carried fewer insertions; young adult naive repertoires showed a weaker similar trend, while memory repertoires showed none. The excess sharing between twins in beta out-of-frame sequences was weaker because fewer shared sequences reduced the signal-to-noise ratio. Because the same donors could not be followed over many years, conclusions were based on cross-sectional statistical analysis. Recombination models systematically underestimated out-of-frame TCR alpha sharing in monozygotic twins but agreed with sharing between unrelated individuals. Compared with coincidental sharing between unrelated individuals, out-of-frame TCR alpha sequences shared between twins had an excess of sequences with low generation probability. Zero-insertion analyses could be partly confounded by invariant T cells such as MAIT and iNKT, although diverse VJ usage argued against such confounding for most clonotypes.

Comment on this clonotype: There is no known antigen for this receptor. One base away there is no much larger clone; base qualities are not given.

Library preparation used 5' RACE. The sample was run on an Illumina HiSeq 2000. Template switching added a universal primer binding site, and the final cDNA carried a unique molecular identifier that allowed TCR cDNA molecules to be counted accurately. Specific primers in the conserved constant-segment region were used to synthesize first-strand cDNA for the TCR alpha and beta chains. Each cDNA library was double barcoded, with a SMART-Mk sample barcode plus Illumina barcodes, to control for contamination. TruSeq adapter sequences along with Illumina sample barcodes were introduced in two successive PCR steps. The Illumina HiSeq platform was used with custom primers to sequence TCR alpha and beta cDNA libraries. The study's processing was this. Unique molecular identifiers were extracted from raw reads with MiGEC, and CDR3 positions were determined with MiXCR. For each individual, recombination models were inferred using an EM algorithm with the repgenHMM and IGoR tools. The tcR package in R was used for shared clonotype analysis, with sharing normalized by the product of cloneset sizes. Out-of-frame nonproductive sequences were analyzed to study raw recombination free of thymic and clonal selection effects. TCRdb reanalyzed the raw reads on its own, using fastp at Q25 for trimming and MiXCR for clone calling, and kept in-frame beta chains. When rows share a CDR3 protein, they turn into one entry using the most common DNA and genes. TCRdb's processing, not the authors' own work, is the source of the V and J calls. Here the sample has about 720,000 distinct CDR3 sequences; over 15% occur a single time. The ten largest clonotypes hold 13% of the sample.

Every donor in the study was a healthy Caucasian. Three pairs of female monozygotic twins, all aged about 18 to 30 years, made up the twin cohort. Peripheral blood mononuclear cells were the source from which RNA for the TCR libraries was isolated. The germline V gene specifies SGDLS as CDR1 and YYNGEE as CDR2. Inclusive of the bounding cysteine and phenylalanine, the CDR3 is 13 residues long. CDR3 DNA is the only sequence kept; it has 39 bases, read in frame from the first base. The V and J ends are trimmed by 5 bases and 8 bases, leaving 13 bases between them. These records were also assigned to another study, of T cells expressing NK-cell markers. That second report states: Three sorted T-cell subsets (CD3+CD56+NKG2C+, CD3+CD56+NKG2C- and CD3+CD56-NKG2C+) from fewer than 10 donors had their TCR beta-chain repertoires profiled. Seven of the eight sequenced donors were HCMV-seropositive and one was HCMV-seronegative. To restrict sorting to alphabetaTCR-expressing T cells, an anti-gammadeltaTCR antibody was added in several experiments. In six donors, the dominant CD3+CD56+NKG2C+ clonotypes were among the top 10 CD8+ clonotypes and accounted for about 1.0-7.5% of CD8+ T cells. Those dominant clonotypes were again the most abundant among CD3+CD56-NKG2C+ cells in a handful of donors, at roughly 25-65%. It remained unclear whether the expanded NKG2C-expressing T cell clones were specific for HCMV antigens. All eight donors whose samples were sequenced were randomly selected healthy volunteers, three of them men and five women. HCMV serostatus was determined by detecting HCMV-specific IgG in serum with a commercial ELISA kit. For about 6 donors, unsorted PBMC were also used to sequence bulk peripheral blood T-cell repertoires. Reads were demultiplexed and grouped by UMI with MIGEC, and clonotypes were assembled and quantified with MiTCR. Only TCR cDNA sequences supported by at least two reads were kept to exclude erroneous sequences. The tcR package was used for downstream repertoire analysis, with clonotypes matched between fractions based on CDR3 nucleotide sequence plus V segment. VDJmatch was used to annotate antigen specificity against VDJdb, with one amino acid substitution in CDR3 permitted.

Recombination joined TRBV9 with TRBJ2-2, and TRBD2 may be the D gene, going by 6 matching bases. Sequenced sample: PBMCs. The source is a woman aged 18-30 years in good health. The CDR3 region reads CASRTVGGGELFF. In nucleotide form, the sequence is TGTGCCAGCAGGACCGTTGGGGGGGGGGAGCTGTTTTTT.